This T cell receptor beta chain was profiled in a study of technical replicates of blood from several donors. Trimming took 2 bases from V and 5 from J, leaving 6 bases between them. CDR3 length: 12 residues. Per the germline V gene, CDR1 is SGDLS and CDR2 is YYNGEE. This table comes from immunoSEQ multiplex PCR, and its TCRdb copy is limited to in-frame clones, with some not included. The data contain 60,000 to 80,000 clones, around 90% of them singletons. The chain joins TRBV9 to TRBJ2-3; D not certain. The source of this sequence is a human donor in good health. Some clones in this sample may be carry-over from other donors' samples. Input material: PBMCs. CDR3 protein: CASSVSGDTQYF. The CDR3 DNA follows: TGTGCCAGCAGCGTTAGTGGAGATACGCAGTATTTT.